This TCR beta chain was identified in a study of early T cells in non-severe SARS-CoV-2 infection. Study-level background: It was bulk RNA from unsorted whole blood that was sequenced, and the chains were unpaired.

This clonotype was observed a few times. Its antigen remains unknown. The CDR3 runs 12 residues. After removal of 5 bases from V and 3 bases from J, the junction contained 4 bases not matched to a gene. In germline, CDR1 is DFQATT, CDR2 SNEGSKA (reference sequence). Separate cDNA molecules each had unique molecular identifiers attached to them. TCRdb reprocessed the 5' RACE reads with MiXCR, giving one entry per CDR3 protein. The sample contains some 96,000 distinct CDR3 sequences, 14% to 15% of which appear only once. Study results and limitations: A preference for anti-spike CD8 responses marked VDJdb matching, which missed private and CD4 specificities.

The sequenced sample was whole blood. The V and J genes are TRBV20-1 and TRBJ2-7; 7 bases line up with TRBD2. The sequence was collected from an adult who was a healthcare worker with PCR-confirmed SARS-CoV-2 infection or an uninfected control (not recorded which). In nucleotides, the CDR3 is TGCAGTGCTCGGACTAGTATCTACGAGCAGTACTTC. Translating gives CSARTSIYEQYF.